This TCR beta chain was sequenced during a study of T cell repertoires in cytomegalovirus infection. At the level of the study: Recently identified HLA-C-restricted CMV epitopes were among the peptides used. Through public TCR beta signatures, both CMV infection and matching HLA type were indicated. Findings and limits, study-wide: There were HLA-C-restricted CMV-specific TCR beta clonotypes dominating the ex vivo response.

Concerning this clonotype itself: Antigen: not known.

TCRdb reprocessed the reads via MiXCR and lists one record per CDR3 protein. The sample carries about 770,000 distinct CDR3 sequences, 25% to 30% recorded once. Sequences were derived from cultured CD8+ T cells from PBMCs, sampled from culture after CMV antigen stimulation. The receptor was isolated from a human donor in good health (CMV status not recorded). Some clones in this sample may be carry-over from other donors' samples.

The CDR3 DNA reads as TGTGCCAGCAGTGACGGGCCCAATGAAGCTTTCTTT. Amino acids: CASSDGPNEAFF. J is TRBJ1-1 and V is TRBV6-1; D not certain. The V end was cut by 3 bases, the J end by 7 bases, with 9 bases between. This CDR3 is built from 12 residues. The germline gives CDR1 MNHNS, CDR2 SASEGT.